The 10 T cell receptor beta chains below come from one sample, sequenced in a study of blood T cell repertoires in COVID-19. Produced via immunoSEQ multiplex PCR; TCRdb's table is partial and in-frame only. The sample lists roughly 120,000 clones, approximately 80% occurring once. The sequenced sample consisted of peripheral blood. Receptors originate from a man in his 70s with acute or convalescent COVID-19.

The genes are TRBV19 and TRBJ1-1; D possibly corresponds to TRBD1 (5 bases). From germline, CDR1 is LNHDA and CDR2 SQIVND (reference sequence). V dropped 6 bases and J dropped 1 base, with 21 bases sitting between them. This CDR3 spans 17 amino acids. Written as DNA, the CDR3 is TGTGCCAGTAGGGAGTACCCACCGCCCGGGGGGAACACTGAAGCTTTCTTT. It translates to CASREYPPPGGNTEAFF.

The J gene is TRBJ2-5, the V gene TRBV29-1; perhaps TRBD2 as D (5 bases). Trimming took 4 bases from V and 0 from J, leaving 9 bases between them. CDR1 is SQVTM, CDR2 ANQGSEA, per germline. The CDR3 is made up of 13 amino acids. CDR3 DNA: TGCAGCGTTGTTTATAGCGACCAAGAGACCCAGTACTTC. This encodes CSVVYSDQETQYF.

This rearrangement joins TRBV29-1 to TRBJ2-5, with 7 nucleotides matching TRBD2. CDR3 length: 12 residues. Germline V lookup: CDR1 SQVTM, CDR2 ANQGSEA. The junction had 7 bases not matched to a gene; V was cut back by 8 bases and J by 4 bases. CDR3 loop: CSLGGGGETQYF. CDR3 sequence (DNA): TGCAGCCTCGGTGGGGGGGGAGAGACCCAGTACTTC.

The rearrangement joins TRBV7-9 to TRBJ2-3, with D maybe TRBD2 (6 bases). With 6 bases removed from V and 5 bases from J, the gap between germline ends came to 18 bases. The germline V gene has CDR1 SEHNR and CDR2 FQNEAQ (reference sequence). This CDR3 has 15 amino acids. CDR3 residues: CASSLNGGSGDTQYF. CDR3 coding DNA: TGTGCCAGCAGTCTAAATGGGGGGAGTGGAGATACGCAGTATTTT.

The chain recombines TRBV7-2 with TRBJ2-1; TRBD1 is a possible D gene (6 bases). Per the germline V gene, CDR1 is SGHTA and CDR2 is FQGNSA. Deletions cut 1 base from V and 4 bases from J, with 14 bases between. The CDR3 is made up of 16 amino acids. In nucleotides, the CDR3 is TGTGCCAGCAGCTTAGAGACAGGATCAAGGTACAATGAGCAGTTCTTC. Translating it yields CASSLETGSRYNEQFF.

The chain joins TRBV12-3 or TRBV12-4 to TRBJ2-1; 7 nucleotides match TRBD2. The length of the CDR3 is 12 residues. The V gene end was trimmed by 5 bases and the J gene end by 8 bases; junction bases not matched to a gene: 3. For the CDR3, the DNA is TGTGCCAGCAGTCGGACTAGACATGAGCAGTTCTTC. This translates into CASSRTRHEQFF.

The chain is built from TRBV6-9 and TRBJ1-2, with D uncertain. Trimming pared 3 bases from V and 6 bases from J, leaving 8 bases between. The CDR3 extends over 12 amino acids. CDR1 and CDR2 from the germline V gene are MNHGY and SVAAGI. As DNA, the CDR3 is TGTGCCAGCAGTTACTCCGTCGATGGCTACACCTTC. Its protein product is CASSYSVDGYTF.

The V gene is TRBV19, the J gene TRBJ2-7, with TRBD1 as a possible D gene (6 bases). This CDR3 spans 14 amino acids. Germline V gene data show CDR1 as LNHDA and CDR2 as SQIVND (reference sequence). Trimming left V 1 base short and J 2 bases short, with 9 bases between. CDR3 nucleotide sequence: TGTGCCAGTAGTATAGTCGGACAGACCTACGAGCAGTACTTC. Protein product: CASSIVGQTYEQYF.

This clone was counted a few times. The V gene is TRBV29-1, the J gene TRBJ2-3, with 7 positions matching TRBD1. V lost 3 bases and J lost 4; bases outside the gene matches: 4. This CDR3 has 13 amino acids. CDR1 is SQVTM, CDR2 ANQGSEA, per germline. The CDR3 bases are TGCAGCGTTGACGACAGGGCAGCAGATACGCAGTATTTT. Translation gives CSVDDRAADTQYF.

V gene TRBV27 combines with J gene TRBJ1-1, with a tentative D call TRBD1 (6 bases). Per germline, CDR1 MNHEY and CDR2 SMNVEV (reference sequence). This CDR3 comprises 13 residues. The germline V and J ends were trimmed by 3 bases and 7 bases, with 12 bases remaining between them. CDR3 nucleotides: TGTGCCAGCAGTTTCGTGGACAGCCTTGAAGCTTTCTTT. The encoded protein is CASSFVDSLEAFF.